A single T cell receptor beta chain is shown here with its context. The CDR3 has 16 residues. V lost 2 bases, J lost 8 bases, and 14 bases stayed unmatched. In germline, CDR1 is SGDLS, CDR2 YYNGEE. The entry originates in a study of cytomegalovirus exposure and HLA in healthy donors. With 60 Vbeta and 13 Jbeta primers, the PCR was carried out. Using immunoSEQ multiplex PCR, the repertoire was profiled, and TCRdb retains in-frame clones only, with some absent. Seen here are 90,000 to 110,000 clones, more than 65% observed once, and the top ten hold approximately 8.2%. The source is a man aged 35 to 55 in good health and CMV-seropositive. This rearrangement joins TRBV9 to TRBJ2-3; 7 positions agree with TRBD2. The source material was PBMCs. The CDR3 sequence: CASSVGGTTTGGTQYF. CDR3 sequence (DNA): TGTGCCAGCAGCGTGGGGGGGACTACCACTGGGGGTACGCAGTATTTT.